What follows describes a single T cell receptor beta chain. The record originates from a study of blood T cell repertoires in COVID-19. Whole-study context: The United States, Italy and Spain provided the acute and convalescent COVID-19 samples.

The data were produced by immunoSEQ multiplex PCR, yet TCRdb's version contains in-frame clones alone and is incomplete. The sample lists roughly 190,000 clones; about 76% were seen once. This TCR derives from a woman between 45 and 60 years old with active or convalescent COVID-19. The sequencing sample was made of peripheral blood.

CDR3 region: CASSSQGAGTDTQYF. CDR3 bases: TGTGCCAGCAGCTCACAGGGGGCCGGGACAGATACGCAGTATTTT. The genes are TRBV5-4 and TRBJ2-3; 9 positions agree with TRBD1. CDR3 length equals 15 residues. V shed 3 bases and J 3 bases; nucleotides not matched to a gene: 5. From germline, CDR1 is SGHNT and CDR2 YYREEE (reference sequence).